Following are 26 T cell receptor beta chains from one sample sequenced in a study of blood T cell repertoires in COVID-19. Profiling relied on immunoSEQ multiplex PCR, and the TCRdb table lists in-frame clones only, not all of them. The data hold roughly 500,000 clones, with roughly 87% observed a single time. Sequencing was done on a sample of peripheral blood. Every receptor here comes from a young man with COVID-19, enrolled during active disease.

The chain employs TRBV12-5 and TRBJ1-1, with D possibly TRBD1 on 6 matching bases. Germline V CDR1 and CDR2: LGHNT, FRNRAP. This CDR3 is built from 14 residues. V lost 5 bases and J lost 2, with 12 bases in between. The DNA of the CDR3 is TGTGCTAGTGGTCCGTGGACAGCAAACACTGAAGCTTTCTTT. Protein product: CASGPWTANTEAFF.

This clone has a handful of counts. The gene calls are TRBV7-8 and TRBJ1-1; D call uncertain. The CDR3 has 13 residues. The V gene lost 5 bases and the J gene lost 1 base, with 8 bases spanning the gap. CDR1 is SGHVS and CDR2 is FQNEAQ in the germline V gene. CDR3 loop: CASSTQENTEAFF. CDR3 in DNA: TGTGCCAGCAGCACTCAGGAGAACACTGAAGCTTTCTTT.

The chain uses TRBV7-9 and TRBJ2-7; D perhaps matches TRBD1 (5 bases). The length of the CDR3 is 13 residues. V was trimmed by 1 base and J by 6 bases, leaving 10 bases between them. Germline lookup yields CDR1 SEHNR and CDR2 FQNEAQ (reference sequence). CDR3 sequence: CASSLDRSFEQYF. The CDR3 coding sequence is TGTGCCAGCAGCTTAGACAGGTCTTTCGAGCAGTACTTC.

The rearrangement joins TRBV6-5 to TRBJ1-4; D call uncertain. This CDR3 region has 15 residues. Per germline, CDR1 MNHEY and CDR2 SVGAGI. V was cut by 7 bases and J by 0 bases, with 12 bases left in between. The CDR3 loop is CASIKSPATNEKLFF. As DNA, the CDR3 is TGTGCCAGCATCAAAAGCCCTGCAACTAATGAAAAACTGTTTTTT.

This chain joins TRBV2 and TRBJ2-3; the match to TRBD2 covers 8 bases. The germline V gene has CDR1 SNHLY and CDR2 FYNNEI. The V segment lost 4 bases and the J segment 1 base; nucleotides outside the gene matches: 13. This CDR3 contains 18 residues. CDR3 sequence: CASSALRGARYRTDTQYF. CDR3 DNA sequence: TGTGCCAGCAGTGCATTGCGGGGGGCCCGTTATCGCACAGATACGCAGTATTTT.

The V call is TRBV7-9, the J call TRBJ1-5; D remains ambiguous. The CDR3 contains 13 residues. Germline CDR1 reads SEHNR; CDR2 reads FQNEAQ (reference sequence). The V gene lost 1 base and the J gene lost 6 bases, with 7 bases spanning the gap. This CDR3 is CASSLVSGQPQHF. For the CDR3, the DNA is TGTGCCAGCAGCTTAGTATCAGGTCAGCCCCAGCATTTT.

J is TRBJ2-2 and V is TRBV30, with TRBD2 matching over 8 bases. CDR1 is GTSNPN and CDR2 is SVGIG in the germline V gene (reference sequence). The V segment lost 4 bases and the J segment 4 bases; nucleotides outside the gene matches: 8. The CDR3 is 15 residues long. CDR3 amino acids: CAWIPGTSSTGELFF. In nucleotides, the CDR3 is TGTGCCTGGATTCCCGGGACTAGTAGCACCGGGGAGCTGTTTTTT.

The CDR3 sequence is CASSLSSNTEAFF. The CDR3, as DNA: TGCGCCAGCAGCTTATCCTCTAACACTGAAGCTTTCTTT. The chain has TRBV5-1 and TRBJ1-1; D is uncertain. CDR3 length equals 13 residues. The ends were cut back, 2 bases at V and 2 bases at J, with 7 bases in the middle. CDR1 and CDR2 (germline): SGHRS, YFSETQ.

J is TRBJ1-5 and V is TRBV15; D may be TRBD1 (6 bases). V was shortened by 0 bases and J by 5 bases, with 14 bases between the two germline ends. CDR1 LNHNV and CDR2 YYDKDF come from the germline V gene (reference sequence). The CDR3 consists of 16 residues. The CDR3 sequence: CATSRDGGRAHQPQHF. CDR3 coding DNA: TGTGCCACCAGCAGAGATGGGGGCAGGGCCCATCAGCCCCAGCATTTT.

The CDR3 protein is CASSYKRQGAAFF. The CDR3 coding sequence is TGTGCCAGCAGTTACAAACGACAGGGAGCGGCTTTCTTT. The rearrangement joins TRBV27 to TRBJ1-1; 7 bases agree with TRBD1. The V gene's germline CDR1 is MNHEY and CDR2 SMNVEV (reference sequence). The CDR3 loop spans 13 amino acids. Losses at the gene ends were 4 bases for V and 11 bases for J; bases not matched to a gene: 10.

The CDR3 is CASSFQGEKLFF. CDR3 nucleotides: TGTGCCAGCAGTTTTCAGGGGGAGAAACTGTTTTTT. J is TRBJ1-4 and V is TRBV6-5; 7 nucleotides line up with TRBD1. Per the germline V gene, CDR1 is MNHEY and CDR2 is SVGAGI. The J segment lost 11 bases and the V segment lost 4 bases, leaving 4 bases of the junction unmatched. The CDR3 runs 12 residues.

Comment on this clone: Relative to the germline gene, one junction end is altered; a read error may explain this. This chain connects TRBV18 to TRBJ2-7; TRBD2 is a possible D gene (7 bases). This CDR3 is 14 amino acids long. Per the germline V gene, CDR1 is KGHSH and CDR2 is LQKENI. The CDR3 DNA reads as TGTGCCAGCTCGCCACCATTGGGGGGGCTTGAGCAGTACTTC. Translated: CASSPPLGGLEQYF. Full variable domain (missing parts from reference TRBV18 and TRBJ2-7): NAGVMQNPRHLVRRRGQEARLRCSPMKGHSHVYWYRQLPEEGLKFMVYLQKENIIDESGMPKERFSAEFPKEGPSILRIQQVVRGDSAAYFCASSPPLGGLEQYFGPGTRLTVT.

The V call is TRBV9, the J call TRBJ2-2; unclear D gene. The V gene's germline CDR1 is SGDLS and CDR2 YYNGEE. CDR3 length equals 16 residues. The V end lost 3 bases, the J end lost 0 bases, and 12 bases lay between the germline ends. CDR3 residues: CASSATQNSNTGELFF. CDR3 sequence (DNA): TGTGCCAGCAGCGCGACACAGAACTCGAACACCGGGGAGCTGTTTTTT.

This chain uses TRBV11-3 with TRBJ2-7; 10 nucleotides match TRBD2. CDR1 is SGHNT, CDR2 YENEEA, per germline. The CDR3 has 15 amino acids. V was clipped by 4 bases and J by 3 bases; unmatched bases: 6. The CDR3 spells CASSSSSGRIYEQYF. CDR3 nucleotide sequence: TGTGCCAGCAGCTCCTCTAGCGGGAGAATCTACGAGCAGTACTTC.

This clone has a handful of counts. The chain uses TRBV29-1 and TRBJ2-2; no reliable D call. This CDR3 has 12 amino acids. V was pared by 6 bases and J by 3 bases, with 8 bases between. Germline V gene data show CDR1 as SQVTM and CDR2 as ANQGSEA. In DNA form, the CDR3 reads TGCAGCGTAATTGGAGACACCGGGGAGCTGTTTTTT. Its translation is CSVIGDTGELFF.

The genes are TRBV3-1 (or the pseudogene TRBV3-2) and TRBJ2-7, with D uncertain. CDR1 and CDR2 from the germline V gene are LGHDT and YNNKEL (reference sequence). Trimming cost V 2 bases and J 6 bases, with 11 bases left between them. This CDR3 is built from 13 residues. CDR3 nucleotide sequence: TGTGCCAGCAGCCAACGCCCTCAGCGCGAGCAGTACTTC. Encoded protein: CASSQRPQREQYF.

The chain links TRBV29-1 to TRBJ1-2; D unresolved. Germline V gene sequence: CDR1 SQVTM, CDR2 ANQGSEA. The V end was cut by 4 bases, the J end by 7 bases, with 10 bases between. This CDR3 region has 11 residues. The CDR3 DNA sequence: TGCAGCGTTGGGGCGGGCTCTGGCTACACCTTC. It specifies CSVGAGSGYTF.

The chain is built from TRBV9 and TRBJ2-5; TRBD2 matches at 13 bases. Per the germline V gene, CDR1 is SGDLS and CDR2 is YYNGEE. The CDR3 is 16 residues long. J lost 4 bases, V lost 3 bases, and 6 bases had no gene match. The CDR3 spells CASSEGGLAGLETQYF. The CDR3 bases are TGTGCCAGCAGCGAGGGGGGACTAGCGGGGCTAGAGACCCAGTACTTC.

The genes are TRBV20-1 and TRBJ1-1, with a tentative D call TRBD1 (5 bases). The CDR3 is made up of 11 amino acids. Germline V gene sequence: CDR1 DFQATT, CDR2 SNEGSKA (reference sequence). V was shortened by 6 bases and J by 8 bases, with 13 bases between the two germline ends. CDR3 DNA sequence: TGCAGTGCCATACGGGGGGACGAAGCTTTCTTT. This sequence encodes CSAIRGDEAFF.

The genes are TRBV25-1 and TRBJ2-3, with D possibly matching TRBD1 (5 bases). There are 15 residues in the CDR3. The germline V and J ends were trimmed by 6 bases and 2 bases, with 15 bases remaining between them. Germline values: CDR1 MGHDK, CDR2 SYGVNS. The CDR3 protein is CASRRPRADTDTQYF. CDR3 coding DNA: TGTGCCAGCAGGAGGCCCAGGGCTGACACAGATACGCAGTATTTT.

This clone was found a few times. The V and J genes are TRBV4-1 and TRBJ1-2, with D possibly TRBD1 on 6 matching bases. The CDR3 is 15 amino acids. Trimming left V 1 base short and J 1 base short, with 10 bases between. The germline CDR1 and CDR2 sequences are MGHRA and YSYEKL. The CDR3 spells CASSQGKGVNYGYTF. In DNA form, the CDR3 reads TGCGCCAGCAGCCAAGGCAAGGGGGTTAACTATGGCTACACCTTC.

A word on this clone: Other DNA sequences within the sample encode an identical CDR3. The chain combines TRBV18 with TRBJ2-1, with no clear D. Trimming took off 3 bases at V and 0 bases at J, with 9 bases between the two ends. This CDR3 comprises 15 residues. Germline CDR1 KGHSH, CDR2 LQKENI. The CDR3 loop reads CASSPPGGSYNEQFF. The CDR3 DNA reads TGTGCCAGCTCACCCCCTGGCGGCTCCTACAATGAGCAGTTCTTC.

Of note for this clone: This specimen includes other DNA sequences encoding the same CDR3. The chain carries TRBV4-1 and TRBJ2-7; D not certain. V lost 1 base and J lost 0, with 4 bases in between. CDR1 and CDR2 from the germline V gene are MGHRA and YSYEKL. The CDR3 is 13 residues long. CDR3 sequence (DNA): TGCGCCAGCAGCCAAGGAGTCTCCTACGAGCAGTACTTC. Translating it yields CASSQGVSYEQYF.

The chain recombines TRBV7-9 with TRBJ2-1, with TRBD2 identical over 11 bases. After removal of 5 bases from V and 4 bases from J, the junction contained 7 bases not matched to a gene. CDR1 and CDR2 (germline): SEHNR, FQNEAQ (reference sequence). CDR3 length equals 16 residues. The CDR3 sequence is CASSPRLAGQYNEQFF. Here the CDR3 DNA reads TGTGCCAGCAGCCCTAGACTAGCGGGACAATACAATGAGCAGTTCTTC. Based on the CDR3 plus reference TRBV7-9 and TRBJ2-1, the full variable domain is DTGVSQNPRHKITKRGQNVTFRCDPISEHNRLYWYRQTLGQGPEFLTYFQNEAQLEKSRLLSDRFSAERPKGSFSTLEIQRTEQGDSAMYLCASSPRLAGQYNEQFFGPGTRLTVL.

V usage is TRBV3-1 (or the pseudogene TRBV3-2) and J usage is TRBJ2-4; D is possibly TRBD2 (5 bases). Between the trimmed V and J ends, which lost 4 bases and 5 bases, there was a span of 12 bases. CDR3 size: 14 residues. Germline lookup yields CDR1 LGHDT and CDR2 YNNKEL (reference sequence). The CDR3 nucleotides read TGTGCCAGCAGCCCCGGGGTAACACAAAACATTCAGTACTTC. Residues: CASSPGVTQNIQYF.

This clone was found once. The chain is built from TRBV3-1 (or the pseudogene TRBV3-2) and TRBJ2-7, with D unclear. Trimming cost V 1 base and J 1 base, with 11 bases left between them. The CDR3 is 15 amino acids. Germline CDR1 is LGHDT and CDR2 is YNNKEL (reference sequence). CDR3 coding DNA: TGTGCCAGCAGCCAAGGTCCAGTGATATCCTACGAGCAGTACTTC. Translating it yields CASSQGPVISYEQYF.